This TCR beta chain appears in the sequencing data of a study of T cell repertoires in cytomegalovirus infection. The CDR3 consists of 16 residues. CDR1 MDHEN and CDR2 SYDVKM come from the germline V gene. Trimming took off 5 bases at V and 2 bases at J, with 17 bases between the two ends. TCRdb reprocessed the reads with MiXCR, giving one entry per CDR3 protein. The data contain about a million distinct CDR3 sequences, around 29% of them singletons. This clonotype was observed a handful of times. The antigen is unknown. Broader study findings: HLA-C-restricted CMV-specific TCR beta clonotypes prevailed in the ex vivo response. Public TCR beta family frequency separated CMV-and-HLA carriers, including in an independent cohort.

The V call is TRBV28, the J call TRBJ2-3; D is tentatively TRBD1 or TRBD2 (5 bases each). This sequence was found in a human donor in good health (CMV status not recorded). Some clones in this sample may be carry-over from other donors' samples. The sample was cultured CD8+ T cells from PBMCs, taken from culture after CMV antigen stimulation. The CDR3 region is CASSPLGAGTTDTQYF. CDR3 nucleotide sequence: TGTGCCAGCAGTCCCCTTGGGGCAGGGACCACAGATACGCAGTATTTT. Drawing the rest from reference TRBV28 and TRBJ2-3, the complete variable domain is DVKVTQSSRYLVKRTGEKVFLECVQDMDHENMFWYRQDPGLGLRLIYFSYDVKMKEKGDIPEGYSVSREKKERFSLILESASTNQTSMYLCASSPLGAGTTDTQYFGPGTRLTVL.